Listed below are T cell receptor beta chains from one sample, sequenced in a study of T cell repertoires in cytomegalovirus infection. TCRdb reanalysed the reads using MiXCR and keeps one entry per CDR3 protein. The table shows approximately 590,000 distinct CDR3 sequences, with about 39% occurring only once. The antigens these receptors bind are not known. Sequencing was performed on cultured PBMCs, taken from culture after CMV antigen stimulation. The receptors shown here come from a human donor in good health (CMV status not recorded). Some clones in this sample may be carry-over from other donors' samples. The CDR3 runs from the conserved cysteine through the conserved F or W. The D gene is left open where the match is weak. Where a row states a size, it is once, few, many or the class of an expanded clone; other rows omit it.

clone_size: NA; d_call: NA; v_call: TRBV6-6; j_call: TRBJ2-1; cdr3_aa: CASSLRGGIRYNEQFF; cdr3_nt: TGTGCCAGCAGCCTTAGGGGCGGGATTCGCTACAATGAGCAGTTCTTC
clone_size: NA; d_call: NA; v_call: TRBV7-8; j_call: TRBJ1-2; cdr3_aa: CASSLTDGKDYGYTF; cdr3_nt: TGTGCCAGCAGCTTAACGGACGGAAAAGACTATGGCTACACCTTC
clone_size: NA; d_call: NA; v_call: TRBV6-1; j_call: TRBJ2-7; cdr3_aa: CASSEPYEQYF; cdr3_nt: TGTGCCAGCAGTGAACCCTACGAGCAGTACTTC
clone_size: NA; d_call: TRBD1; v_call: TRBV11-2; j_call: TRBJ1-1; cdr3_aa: CASSPQQGASNTEAFF; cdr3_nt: TGTGCCAGCAGCCCGCAACAGGGGGCTTCGAACACTGAAGCTTTCTTT
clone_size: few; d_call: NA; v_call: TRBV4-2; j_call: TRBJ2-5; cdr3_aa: CASSQGYETQYF; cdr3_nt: TGTGCCAGCAGCCAAGGGTACGAGACCCAGTACTTC
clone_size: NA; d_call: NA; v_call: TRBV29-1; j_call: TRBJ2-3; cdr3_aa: CSVGGAPPDTQYF; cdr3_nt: TGCAGCGTTGGGGGGGCTCCCCCAGATACGCAGTATTTT
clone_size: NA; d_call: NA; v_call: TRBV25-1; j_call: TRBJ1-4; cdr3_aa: CASANSGGGEKLFF; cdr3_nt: TGTGCCAGCGCGAACAGCGGGGGAGGTGAAAAACTGTTTTTT
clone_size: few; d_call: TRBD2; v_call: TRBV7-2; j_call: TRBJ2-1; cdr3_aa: CASSLDQLAGVSSEQFF; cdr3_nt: TGTGCCAGCAGCTTAGACCAACTAGCGGGAGTTTCCAGTGAGCAGTTCTTC
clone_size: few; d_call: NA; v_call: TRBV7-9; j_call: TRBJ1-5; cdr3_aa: CASSPGSARPQHF; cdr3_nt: TGTGCCAGCAGCCCCGGGTCTGCCCGGCCCCAGCATTTT
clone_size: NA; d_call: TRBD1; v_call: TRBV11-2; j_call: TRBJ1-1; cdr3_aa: CASSLRGPTARNTEAFF; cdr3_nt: TGTGCCAGCAGCTTAAGGGGGCCGACAGCCAGAAACACTGAAGCTTTCTTT
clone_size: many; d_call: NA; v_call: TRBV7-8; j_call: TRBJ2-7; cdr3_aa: CASSFTPDEQYF; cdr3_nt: TGTGCCAGCAGCTTCACCCCGGACGAGCAGTACTTC
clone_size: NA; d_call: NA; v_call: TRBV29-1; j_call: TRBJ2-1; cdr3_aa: CSARIRSSYNEQFF; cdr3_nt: TGCAGCGCCCGAATTCGAAGCTCCTACAATGAGCAGTTCTTC
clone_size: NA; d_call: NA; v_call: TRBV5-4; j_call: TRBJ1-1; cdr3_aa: CASSLDGPGTQVEAFF; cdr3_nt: TGTGCCAGCAGCTTGGATGGCCCTGGGACCCAAGTTGAAGCTTTCTTT
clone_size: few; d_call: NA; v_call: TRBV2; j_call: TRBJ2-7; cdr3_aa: CASRRTRYEQYF; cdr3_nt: TGTGCCAGCCGTAGGACCCGATACGAGCAGTACTTC
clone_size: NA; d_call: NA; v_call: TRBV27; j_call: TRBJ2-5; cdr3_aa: CASSLEQRETQYF; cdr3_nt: TGTGCCAGCAGTTTAGAGCAAAGGGAGACCCAGTACTTC
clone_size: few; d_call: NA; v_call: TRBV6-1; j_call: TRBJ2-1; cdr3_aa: CASSSRARGDEQFF; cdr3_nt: TGTGCCAGCAGTTCCCGGGCCCGTGGGGATGAGCAGTTCTTC
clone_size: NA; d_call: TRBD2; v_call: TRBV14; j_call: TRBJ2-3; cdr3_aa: CASSPRWTSGRETQYF; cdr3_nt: TGTGCCAGCAGCCCCAGATGGACTAGCGGGAGGGAGACGCAGTATTTT
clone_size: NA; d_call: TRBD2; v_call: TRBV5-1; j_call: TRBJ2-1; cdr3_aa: CASSPEVGRGAYNEQFF; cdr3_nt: TGCGCCAGCAGCCCGGAGGTTGGGCGGGGGGCCTACAATGAGCAGTTCTTC
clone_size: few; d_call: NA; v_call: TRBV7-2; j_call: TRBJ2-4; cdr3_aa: CASSPGLGLAKNIQYF; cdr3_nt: TGTGCCAGCAGCCCCGGGTTAGGCCTAGCCAAAAACATTCAGTACTTC
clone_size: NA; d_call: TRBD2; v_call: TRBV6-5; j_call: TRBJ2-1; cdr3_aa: CASSFGLAGYNEQFF; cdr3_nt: TGTGCCAGCAGTTTCGGACTAGCGGGCTACAATGAGCAGTTCTTC
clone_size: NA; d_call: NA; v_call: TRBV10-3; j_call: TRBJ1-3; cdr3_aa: CAISRDSGNTIYF; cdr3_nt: TGTGCCATCAGCAGGGACTCTGGAAACACCATATATTTT
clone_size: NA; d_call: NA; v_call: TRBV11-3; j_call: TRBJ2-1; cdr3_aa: CASSLGPQYNEQFF; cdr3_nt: TGTGCCAGCAGCTTGGGACCACAGTACAATGAGCAGTTCTTC
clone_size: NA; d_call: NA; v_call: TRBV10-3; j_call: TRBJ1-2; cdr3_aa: CAISESTQGGHGYTF; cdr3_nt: TGTGCCATCAGTGAGTCGACTCAGGGCGGCCATGGCTACACCTTC
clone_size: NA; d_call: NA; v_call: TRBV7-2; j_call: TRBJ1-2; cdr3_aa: CASSLGGVGPGYGYTF; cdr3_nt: NA
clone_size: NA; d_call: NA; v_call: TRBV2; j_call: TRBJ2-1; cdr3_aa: CASREFRGEQFF; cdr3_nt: TGTGCCAGCAGGGAATTCCGAGGGGAGCAGTTCTTC
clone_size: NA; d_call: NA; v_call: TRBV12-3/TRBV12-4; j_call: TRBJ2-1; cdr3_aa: CATRGGASYNEQFF; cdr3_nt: TGTGCCACCCGAGGGGGGGCCTCCTACAATGAGCAGTTCTTC
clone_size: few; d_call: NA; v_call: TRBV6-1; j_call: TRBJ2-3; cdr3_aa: CASSYESTDTQYF; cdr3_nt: TGTGCCAGCAGTTATGAGAGCACAGATACGCAGTATTTT
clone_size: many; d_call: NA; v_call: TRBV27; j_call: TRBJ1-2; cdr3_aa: CASSLGPNYGYTF; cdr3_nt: TGTGCCAGCAGCTTGGGCCCTAACTATGGCTACACCTTC
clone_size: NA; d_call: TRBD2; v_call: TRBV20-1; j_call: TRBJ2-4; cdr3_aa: CSAPGLASLPNIQYF; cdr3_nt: TGCAGTGCACCGGGACTAGCGAGTCTCCCAAACATTCAGTACTTC
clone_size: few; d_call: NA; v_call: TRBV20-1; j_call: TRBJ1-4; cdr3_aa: CSARQAFNEKLFF; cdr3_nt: TGCAGTGCTCGACAGGCCTTTAATGAAAAACTGTTTTTT
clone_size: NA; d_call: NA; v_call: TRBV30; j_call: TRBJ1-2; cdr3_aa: CAWSPRALGYGYTF; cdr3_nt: TGTGCCTGGAGTCCCCGGGCCCTGGGGTACGGCTACACCTTC